These 27 T cell receptor beta chains came from one sample sequenced in a study of T cell repertoires in cytomegalovirus infection. TCRdb fed the reads into MiXCR, producing one record per CDR3 protein. Of some 77,000 distinct CDR3 sequences in the sample, 3.5% to 4.5% were seen once. The source material was PBMCs. The source of these receptors is a human donor in good health (CMV status not recorded). Some clones in this sample may be carry-over from other donors' samples.

This clonotype was observed at least ten times. The chain uses TRBV7-2 and TRBJ1-3; no clear D. This CDR3 comprises 14 residues. CDR1 and CDR2 (germline): SGHTA, FQGNSA. V lost 5 bases and J lost 0, with 8 bases in between. The CDR3 sequence: CASSHDYSGNTIYF. CDR3 sequence (DNA): TGTGCCAGCAGCCACGATTACTCTGGAAACACCATATATTTT.

This clonotype was found many times. The gene calls are TRBV28 and TRBJ1-2; D ambiguous. Trimming cost V 6 bases and J 8 bases, with 16 bases left between them. The CDR3 length is 13 residues. Germline V gene sequence: CDR1 MDHEN, CDR2 SYDVKM. Written as DNA, the CDR3 is TGTGCCAGCAGCCCCTTGGTTCTCGGCGGCTACACCTTC. Encoded protein: CASSPLVLGGYTF.

At least ten counts were recorded for this clonotype. The chain's CDR3 is CASSTPGQGYEQYF. The CDR3 DNA reads as TGTGCCAGCAGTACACCGGGACAGGGGTACGAGCAGTACTTC. The chain is built from TRBV27 and TRBJ2-7; 10 bases agree with TRBD1. The CDR3 extends over 14 amino acids. J gave up 4 bases and V 5 bases, and 5 bases lay outside the gene matches. CDR1 and CDR2 (germline): MNHEY, SMNVEV (reference sequence).

In its sample, this clonotype was seen many times. The chain employs TRBV4-2 and TRBJ1-1, with a tentative D call TRBD1 (5 bases). CDR1 is LGHNA, CDR2 YNFKEQ, per germline. Trimming cost V 1 base and J 1 base, with 19 bases left between them. The CDR3 runs 18 residues. In DNA form, the CDR3 reads TGTGCCAGCAGCCAAGTTACGTTCTGGGGCCGGGGGAACACTGAAGCTTTCTTT. Residues: CASSQVTFWGRGNTEAFF.

This clonotype was detected many times. The V and J genes are TRBV29-1 and TRBJ2-7; tentatively, D is TRBD1 (6 bases). The CDR3 runs to 14 residues. Trimming stripped 1 base from V and 0 bases from J, with 10 bases between. Germline CDR1 and CDR2: SQVTM and ANQGSEA. The CDR3 is CSVEVRTASYEQYF. The CDR3 DNA reads TGCAGCGTTGAAGTCCGGACAGCCTCCTACGAGCAGTACTTC.

This clonotype was picked up many times. The chain combines TRBV15 with TRBJ1-5; 7 bases fit TRBD1. The CDR3 loop spans 18 amino acids. The germline V gene encodes CDR1 LNHNV and CDR2 YYDKDF (reference sequence). V gave up 0 bases and J gave up 6 bases; unmatched junction bases: 14. The CDR3 loop reads CATSRDYPGTAATQPQHF. CDR3 coding DNA: TGTGCCACCAGCAGAGATTATCCCGGGACAGCGGCCACTCAGCCCCAGCATTTT. Looking up the rest from reference TRBV15 and TRBJ1-5 gives the full variable domain: DAMVIQNPRYQVTQFGKPVTLSCSQTLNHNVMYWYQQKSSQAPKLLFHYYDKDFNNEADTPDNFQSRRPNTSFCFLDIRSPGLGDTAMYLCATSRDYPGTAATQPQHFGDGTRLSIL.

This clonotype was counted at least ten times. V is TRBV7-2 and J is TRBJ2-7; D ambiguous. This CDR3 region has 13 residues. Germline V gives CDR1 SGHTA, CDR2 FQGNSA. V lost 1 base and J 4 bases, leaving 8 bases between the germline ends. DNA for the CDR3: TGTGCCAGCAGCTTAGGTTTGCTTTACGAGCAGTACTTC. Residues: CASSLGLLYEQYF.

This clonotype was picked up many times. V is TRBV12-3 or TRBV12-4 and J is TRBJ1-2; 8 positions agree with TRBD1. The CDR3 covers 13 residues. V gave up 6 bases and J gave up 5 bases; unmatched junction bases: 5. The CDR3 region has the DNA TGTGCCAGCAGAAACACAGGGGGGTATGGCTACACCTTC. Translation gives CASRNTGGYGYTF.

This clonotype appeared many times. The genes are TRBV27 and TRBJ1-5; 8 nucleotides align to TRBD1. With 2 bases clipped from V and 6 bases from J, the junction kept 6 bases outside the gene matches. Germline CDR1 is MNHEY and CDR2 is SMNVEV (reference sequence). This CDR3 comprises 15 residues. The DNA for the CDR3 is TGTGCCAGCAGTTTAGCAGGGGGCGTAAGTCAGCCCCAGCATTTT. It encodes CASSLAGGVSQPQHF.

Ten or more counts support this clonotype. CDR3 sequence reads: CASSPTDDSNQPQHF. CDR3 sequence (DNA): TGTGCCAGCAGCCCGACGGACGATAGCAATCAGCCCCAGCATTTT. The rearrangement links TRBV7-2 to TRBJ1-5, with D uncertain. V was pared by 5 bases and J by 0 bases, with 11 bases between. Germline V gene lookup returns CDR1 SGHTA and CDR2 FQGNSA. The CDR3 runs 15 residues.

This clonotype has at least ten counts. The chain couples TRBV12-3 or TRBV12-4 to TRBJ2-1; D is possibly TRBD1 (6 bases). This CDR3 comprises 13 residues. V lost 6 bases, J lost 4 bases, and 10 bases lay in between. The CDR3 region has the DNA TGTGCCAGCAGCCTGGACAGTTACAATGAGCAGTTCTTC. Translated, it gives CASSLDSYNEQFF.

This clonotype came up many times. The genes are TRBV2 and TRBJ2-3; D gene uncertain. Trimming pared 7 bases from V and 0 bases from J, leaving 14 bases between. The germline CDR1 and CDR2 sequences are SNHLY and FYNNEI. The CDR3 is 15 residues long. CDR3 loop: CASNAGLISTDTQYF. CDR3 nucleotide sequence: TGTGCCAGCAATGCCGGCCTCATTAGCACAGATACGCAGTATTTT.

At least ten counts were recorded for this clonotype. V is TRBV7-2 and J is TRBJ1-4, with a possible D match to TRBD1 (6 bases). Trimming left V 1 base short and J 7 bases short, with 16 bases between. Germline V gives CDR1 SGHTA, CDR2 FQGNSA. The CDR3 is 16 amino acids. The CDR3 DNA sequence: TGTGCCAGCAGCTTAGTCCTCGGAGGGGGGCCTGAAAAACTGTTTTTT. Encoded protein: CASSLVLGGGPEKLFF.

This clonotype was counted ten times or more. V is TRBV4-2 and J is TRBJ2-3, with 11 bases that match TRBD2. The CDR3 runs 16 residues. The germline V gene encodes CDR1 LGHNA and CDR2 YNFKEQ. V shed 0 bases and J 4 bases; nucleotides not matched to a gene: 3. CDR3 DNA sequence: TGTGCCAGCAGCCAAGAAAGTAGCGGGGGGGCAGATACGCAGTATTTT. Translation gives CASSQESSGGADTQYF.

This clonotype occurred many times. This chain joins TRBV19 and TRBJ1-5; D not certain. CDR3 length equals 17 residues. V was shortened by 8 bases and J by 0 bases, with 20 bases between the two germline ends. Germline lookup yields CDR1 LNHDA and CDR2 SQIVND (reference sequence). As DNA, the CDR3 is TGTGCCAGTCCTGTCCCCGCGGCTACCTATAGCAATCAGCCCCAGCATTTT. Amino acids: CASPVPAATYSNQPQHF.

This clonotype was recorded many times. V is TRBV29-1 and J is TRBJ1-1; 7 bases align to TRBD1. The trim removed 5 bases at V and 4 bases at J, leaving 7 bases unmatched. The germline CDR1 and CDR2 sequences are SQVTM and ANQGSEA. CDR3 size: 13 residues. The CDR3 DNA follows: TGCAGCGTTTGGGGGACAGAGGGCACTGAAGCTTTCTTT. Its protein is CSVWGTEGTEAFF.

Many counts were recorded for this clonotype. The rearrangement uses TRBV20-1 and TRBJ2-5; D unclear. Germline CDR1 is DFQATT and CDR2 is SNEGSKA (reference sequence). The CDR3 totals 15 residues. Trimming stripped 0 bases from V and 1 base from J, with 12 bases between. CDR3 sequence reads: CSAREPRRVQETQYF. CDR3 nucleotide sequence: TGCAGTGCTAGAGAACCGAGACGAGTCCAAGAGACCCAGTACTTC.

In its sample, this clonotype was seen once. A read error may explain this, as a much larger clone is one base away. The chain joins TRBV12-3 or TRBV12-4 to TRBJ1-4; maybe TRBD1 (6 bases). The CDR3 covers 15 residues. Trimming removed 7 bases at V and 8 bases at J, with 20 bases between. The CDR3 DNA reads as TGTGCCAGCACGGCCTTCGACAGGTGGCAAGAAAAACTGTTTTTT. Protein: CASTAFDRWQEKLFF.

This clonotype was detected ten times or more. CDR3 sequence (DNA): TGTGCCAGCGGGAAAGATTACACCGGGGAGCTGTTTTTT. Its translation is CASGKDYTGELFF. The rearrangement joins TRBV6-6 to TRBJ2-2; unclear D gene. The germline V gene has CDR1 MNHNY and CDR2 SVGAGI (reference sequence). Trimming removed 8 bases from V and 3 bases from J, with 10 bases in between. This CDR3 is 13 amino acids long.

This clonotype was found a few times. This chain joins TRBV7-6 and TRBJ2-1; possibly TRBD1 or TRBD2 for D (6 bases each). CDR1 SGHVS and CDR2 FNYEAQ come from the germline V gene. The CDR3 covers 15 residues. V lost 1 base, J lost 9 bases, and 16 bases lay in between. DNA for the CDR3: TGTGCCAGCAGCTTAGTTCTCGGGGGCCTCGGTGAGCAGTTCTTC. It specifies CASSLVLGGLGEQFF.

This clonotype was counted at least ten times. The chain joins TRBV7-9 to TRBJ1-2; 7 nucleotides match TRBD1. CDR3 length: 17 amino acids. Trimming at V came to 3 bases and at J to 0 bases, leaving 10 bases not matched to a gene. Germline values: CDR1 SEHNR, CDR2 FQNEAQ (reference sequence). CDR3 amino acids: CASSLGGTDPSNYGYTF. The CDR3 nucleotides read TGTGCCAGCAGCTTGGGTGGGACAGATCCATCTAACTATGGCTACACCTTC.

This clonotype was observed at least ten times. This chain uses TRBV7-2 with TRBJ1-2; unclear D gene. The germline V gene encodes CDR1 SGHTA and CDR2 FQGNSA. V lost 0 bases, J lost 6 bases, and 8 bases lay in between. The CDR3 spans 13 residues. DNA for the CDR3: TGTGCCAGCAGCTTAGCCCATCGGGATGGCTACACCTTC. The encoded protein is CASSLAHRDGYTF.

The sample holds many counts of this clonotype. The rearrangement links TRBV7-9 to TRBJ1-1, with D hard to call. The CDR3 consists of 18 residues. CDR1 is SEHNR, CDR2 FQNEAQ, per germline (reference sequence). Deletions cut 3 bases from V and 3 bases from J, with 23 bases between. The DNA of the CDR3 is TGTGCCAGCAGCTTGATTGCTCTTTTGAGGGCCGGATACACTGAAGCTTTCTTT. Protein sequence: CASSLIALLRAGYTEAFF.

Many counts were recorded for this clonotype. The gene calls are TRBV20-1 and TRBJ1-4, with D possibly TRBD1 on 5 matching bases. This CDR3 has 14 residues. CDR1 DFQATT and CDR2 SNEGSKA come from the germline V gene (reference sequence). V shed 6 bases and J shed 8 bases, with 19 bases lying between them. The CDR3 nucleotides read TGCAGTGCCAAGAAAGCGACAGAGAGGGAAAAACTGTTTTTT. Translating it yields CSAKKATEREKLFF.

This clonotype has a count of ten or more. The chain recombines TRBV19 with TRBJ2-6, with TRBD1 as a possible D gene (6 bases). V shed 3 bases and J shed 5 bases, with 14 bases lying between them. Germline assignment: CDR1 LNHDA and CDR2 SQIVND (reference sequence). The length of the CDR3 is 16 residues. This CDR3 reads CASSMGHSLRANVLTF. DNA for the CDR3: TGTGCCAGTAGTATGGGACATTCGCTTCGGGCCAACGTCCTGACTTTC.

At least ten counts were recorded for this clonotype. The chain has TRBV28 and TRBJ2-1, with 7 bases fitting TRBD1. Germline V gene sequence: CDR1 MDHEN, CDR2 SYDVKM. This CDR3 is built from 15 residues. V lost 6 bases and J lost 0; bases outside the gene matches: 5. The DNA for the CDR3 is TGTGCCAGCAGATTCCGGGACAGCTCCTACAATGAGCAGTTCTTC. This translates into CASRFRDSSYNEQFF.

This clonotype was found many times. The chain employs TRBV5-4 and TRBJ2-1; 9 nucleotides match TRBD2. Looked up from germline, CDR1 is SGHNT and CDR2 is YYREEE (reference sequence). The CDR3 has 16 residues. With V trimmed by 2 bases and J by 0 bases, 3 bases remained unmatched. CDR3 sequence (DNA): TGTGCCAGCAGCTTTGGGCGGGGGGGCTCCTACAATGAGCAGTTCTTC. Encoded protein: CASSFGRGGSYNEQFF. The full variable domain, in which reference TRBV5-4 and TRBJ2-1 provide the parts outside the CDR3, is ETGVTQSPTHLIKTRGQQVTLRCSSQSGHNTVSWYQQALGQGPQFIFQYYREEENGRGNFPPRFSGLQFPNYSSELNVNALELDDSALYLCASSFGRGGSYNEQFFGPGTRLTVL.